The source of this TCR beta chain is a study of shared clonotypes between healthy human individuals. It was on ten immunoSEQ deep assay plates that unsorted PBMC DNA was sequenced. Libraries were prepared by immunoSEQ multiplex PCR; TCRdb keeps only in-frame clonotypes and omits some of them. The profile shows 470,000 or so clones, 60% to 80% of them singletons. The CDR3 runs to 14 residues. The V and J ends lost 3 bases and 6 bases respectively, with 15 bases between them. From germline, CDR1 is SNHLY and CDR2 FYNNEI. Specimen: PBMCs. The V gene is TRBV2, the J gene TRBJ2-7; D possibly corresponds to TRBD1 (5 bases). This receptor was identified in a middle-aged woman in good health. Some clones in this sample may be carry-over from other donors' samples. In DNA, the CDR3 is TGTGCCAGCAGTGACAAGGGGTCCCCCTCCGAGCAGTACTTC. Amino acid sequence: CASSDKGSPSEQYF.